This T cell receptor beta chain was recorded in a study of CD8 T cells in Susac syndrome (dated by TCRdb to the late 2010s). Turning to the overall study: Of the Susac syndrome patients who were sequenced, under ten were in clinical remission while 5 or 6 had clinically active disease. At blood withdrawal, Susac syndrome patients were therapy-naive, treated with corticosteroids (with IVIg additionally given to some), or treated with IVIg alone. Clonality of the CD8+ T cell repertoire was compared between eleven to twelve healthy donors, approximately 14 Susac syndrome patients and 15 multiple sclerosis patients. Whether CD8+ T cell activation and differentiation in Susac syndrome was antigen driven was tested using repertoire sequencing.

Peripheral blood CD8+ and CD4+ T cells from healthy donors, Susac syndrome patients and multiple sclerosis patients were profiled by high-throughput TCR beta sequencing. The Susac syndrome patients fulfilled recently defined diagnostic criteria for definite or probable disease. CD8+ TEMRA cells were enriched by FACS, while bulk CD8+ and CD4+ T cells were purified by magnetic negative isolation. Blood was drawn into EDTA tubes, processed within 24 hours, and PBMCs were isolated by density gradient centrifugation. PBMCs intended for TCR sequencing were cryopreserved in liquid nitrogen and thawed later in a water bath at 37 degrees C. The sorted or isolated CD4+, CD8+ and CD8+ TEMRA cells reached a purity of at least 90%. The CDR3 measures 18 amino acids from cysteine to phenylalanine. Only the CDR3 DNA is retained, 54 bases long and in frame from the first base. The germline V gene (reference sequence) yields LNHNV for CDR1 and YYDKDF for CDR2. Trimmed from V: 1 base; trimmed from J: 5 bases; junction bases lacking a gene match: 14.

RNA was extracted with the RNeasy kit and roughly 0.5 to 1 ug was reverse transcribed using random hexamers. The immunoSEQ multiplex PCR assay, which covers 54 Vbeta and 13 Jbeta segments, was used to amplify TCR beta CDR3 regions. To correct PCR amplification bias, a synthetic template baseline was used for both primer optimization and computational correction. For the original study's pipeline: Reads were annotated to V, D and J genes according to IMGT and were analyzed with immunoSEQ Analyzer, with only productive sequences retained. To calculate clonality, Shannon entropy was normalized by log2 of the number of productive unique sequences and then subtracted from one. For each patient and control, public and private clones were evaluated among the 100 most prevalent clones. Clones were defined as Susac-specific when absent from the healthy and MS cohorts, from approximately 970 published viral clones and from other ImmuneACCESS disease sequences. TCRdb's own reprocessing of the public reads used fastp at Q25 and MiXCR and kept productive beta chains. Each CDR3 protein appears once, grouped with its most common genes and DNA. These V and J calls are TCRdb output, not the study's own analysis. The sample data list about 130,000 distinct CDR3 sequences, and 85% to 95% of these were observed just once. The ten largest clones add up to roughly 0.17% of the sample.

Turning to this clonotype: Its antigen is still unknown. Qualities for individual bases were not recorded, and no much larger clone is one base off.

Overall study outcomes, separate from this receptor: The study acknowledged that relatively few individuals were included in the TCR sequencing and HLA analysis. In the total CD8+ and CD8+ TEMRA repertoires, about 16 and five Susac-specific public clones, respectively, were identified. Susac syndrome CD8+ repertoires showed clonal expansion, highest in CD8+ TEMRA cells and greater in clinically active than remitting patients.

In this chain, TRBV15 is recombined with TRBJ2-7; 10 bases in the junction line up with TRBD1. This TCR came from a human donor with Susac syndrome. Sequencing used CD8+ T cells from PBMCs. The nucleotides are TGTGCCACCAGCAGAGCAGATGTCGGGGACAGGGGAAATGACGAGCAGTACTTC. It is translated as CATSRADVGDRGNDEQYF. The CDR3, completed at both ends by the reference TRBV15 and TRBJ2-7 genes, gives the full variable domain DAMVIQNPRYQVTQFGKPVTLSCSQTLNHNVMYWYQQKSSQAPKLLFHYYDKDFNNEADTPDNFQSRRPNTSFCFLDIRSPGLGDTAMYLCATSRADVGDRGNDEQYFGPGTRLTVT.